This T cell receptor (beta chain) comes out of a study of Ad26.COV2.S vaccination and SARS-CoV-2 variants. On the study more broadly: Enrollment placed the donor in the COV1001 Ad26.COV2.S trial arm. Once, or twice with 56 days between doses, Ad26.COV2.S was given intramuscularly. Study-wide points: Vaccine recipients surpassed placebo recipients in spike-specific TCR breadth.

Method: immunoSEQ multiplex PCR; TCRdb's copy keeps in-frame clones and lacks some. Altogether 450,000 to 550,000 clones are present, 89% being singletons, with the ten largest covering around 1.8%. The CDR3 totals 13 residues. CDR1 is SNHLY, CDR2 FYNNEI, per germline. The V end lost 7 bases, the J end lost 2 bases, and 11 bases lay between the germline ends. As to treatment: around 19 received Ad26.COV2.S at low or high dose, single or two shots; about 5 received placebo; per-sample allocation not given. Sample collection was performed on day 63 after the first vaccine or placebo injection. Vaccination used an Ad26 vector expressing Wuhan-strain SARS-CoV-2 spike. Turning to this clone: Its target is unknown.

The J gene is TRBJ1-2, the V gene TRBV2, with D maybe TRBD1 (5 bases). This clonotype was obtained from a person aged 18-60 years who received the Ad26.COV2.S COVID-19 vaccine or a placebo. The sequencing used peripheral blood, collected in a trial of Ad26.COV2.S vaccine versus placebo. Here the CDR3 reads CASIPGRNYGYTF. DNA of the CDR3: TGTGCCAGCATTCCGGGACGAAACTATGGCTACACCTTC.